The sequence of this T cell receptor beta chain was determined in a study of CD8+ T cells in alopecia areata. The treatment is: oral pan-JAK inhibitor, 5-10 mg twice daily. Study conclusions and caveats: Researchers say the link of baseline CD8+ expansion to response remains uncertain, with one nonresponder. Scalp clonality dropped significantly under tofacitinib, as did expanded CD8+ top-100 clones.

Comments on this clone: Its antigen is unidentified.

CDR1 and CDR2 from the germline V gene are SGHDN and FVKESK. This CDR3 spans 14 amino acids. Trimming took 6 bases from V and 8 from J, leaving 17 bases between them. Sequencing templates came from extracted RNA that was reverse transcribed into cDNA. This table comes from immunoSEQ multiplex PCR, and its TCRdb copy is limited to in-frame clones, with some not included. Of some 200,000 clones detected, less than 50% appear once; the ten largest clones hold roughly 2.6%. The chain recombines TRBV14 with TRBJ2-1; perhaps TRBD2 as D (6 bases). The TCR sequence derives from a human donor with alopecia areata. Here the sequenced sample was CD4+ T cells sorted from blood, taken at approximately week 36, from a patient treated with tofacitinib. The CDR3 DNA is TGTGCCAGCAGGGAGGGAGGCCGGAGCGATGAGCAGTTCTTC. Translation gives CASREGGRSDEQFF.